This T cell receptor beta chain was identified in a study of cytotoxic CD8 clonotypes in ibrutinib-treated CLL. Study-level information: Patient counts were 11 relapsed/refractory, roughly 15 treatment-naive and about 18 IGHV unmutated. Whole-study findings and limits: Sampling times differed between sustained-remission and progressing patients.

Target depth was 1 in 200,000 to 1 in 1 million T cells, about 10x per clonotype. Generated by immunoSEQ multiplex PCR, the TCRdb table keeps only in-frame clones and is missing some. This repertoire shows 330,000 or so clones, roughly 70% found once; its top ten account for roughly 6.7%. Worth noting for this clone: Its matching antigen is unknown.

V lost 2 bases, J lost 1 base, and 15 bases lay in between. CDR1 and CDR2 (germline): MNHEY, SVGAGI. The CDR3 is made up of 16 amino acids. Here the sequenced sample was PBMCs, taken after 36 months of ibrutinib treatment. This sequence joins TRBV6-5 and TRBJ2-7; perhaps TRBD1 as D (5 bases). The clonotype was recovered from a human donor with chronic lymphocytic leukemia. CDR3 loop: CASSYTFPGNSYEQYF. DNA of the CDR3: TGTGCCAGCAGTTACACTTTTCCAGGGAATTCCTACGAGCAGTACTTC.